This T cell receptor (beta chain) derives from a study of monozygotic twins with inflammatory bowel disease (dated 2019 in TCRdb). Context from the whole study: The full study comprised around 30 monozygotic twin pairs: nine German pairs (four IBD-concordant, five IBD-discordant) and 19 IBD-discordant Danish pairs. Disease-associated traits were sought mainly through comparisons between IBD patients and their genetically identical healthy co-twins within discordant pairs. Each individual had, on average, about 151 000 unique TCRalpha sequences and 181 000 unique TCRbeta sequences available for analysis.

The research as a whole found: IBD patients had lower TCRbeta repertoire diversity, measured by the inverse Simpson index, than their healthy co-twins. Compared with healthy twins, IBD patients had fewer clonotypes in common with other individuals, a difference most pronounced in patients showing signs of disease activity. Repertoire similarity did not differ between concordant and discordant twins, possibly due to limited statistical power. Distinction between different T cell subtypes could not be achieved in the analysis. Differing immunosuppressive treatments among patients may have added background noise and inter-individual variability to the repertoires. No single strong signal or clonotype linked to IBD turned up in the results, so the idea that one exists was not supported.

To note about this clonotype: The antigen it binds to is not known.

From each donor, an approximately 2.4 ml peripheral blood sample was drawn into PAXgene tubes and stored at -80 degrees C. Without T cell sorting, total RNA was isolated from whole blood using the PAXgene blood miRNA kit on an automated QIAcube. Peripheral blood from monozygotic twin pairs who were concordant or discordant for inflammatory bowel disease underwent deep TCRalpha and TCRbeta repertoire profiling using unique molecular barcoding. Smoking habits were recorded for all twin pairs, with individuals classified as current, former or never smokers. Libraries came from 5' RACE. Each TCR library was prepared from 3,000 to 4,000 ng of total RNA. cDNA was synthesized with SMARTScribe reverse transcriptase in eight separate reactions per sample. During cDNA synthesis, template switching introduced unique molecular identifiers that contained a 6-nucleotide sample barcode. Two nested PCRs of about 15 and 9 cycles amplified the TCRalpha and TCRbeta cDNA, and bead purification followed each PCR. Before amplification, cDNA was treated with uracil DNA-glycosylase and purified using the QIAquick PCR purification kit. The second PCR added Illumina TruSeq-compatible adapters along with sample-specific barcodes. Library quality and concentration were assessed using TapeStation and Qubit, and approximately 5 ng of each library was pooled. Sequencing of the pooled libraries was done on an Illumina HiSeq2500 single-index Rapid Run using custom sequencing primers and 2 x 100 bp reads. For the original study's pipeline: UMI-based consensus assembly with MiGEC version 1.2.6 was used to correct PCR and sequencing errors. MiXCR version 2.1.1 was used for V(D)J alignment, clonotype assembly and CDR3 extraction. Normalisation of gene usage, clonotype sharing and MAIT/NKT TCR abundance was achieved by analysing the top 1000, 10 000 and 20 000 clonotypes per sample. Diversity was computed as the inverse Simpson index with the vegan R package after downsampling to 27 000 UMIs. Paired Mann-Whitney U tests were applied to discordant twin pairs, with Benjamini-Hochberg correction for multiple testing. TCRdb reprocessed the public reads and reports one entry per CDR3 protein sequence, without DNA. It is TCRdb's table, rather than the study itself, that gives the V and J calls and clone size. Per the sample table, the count is a few hundred thousand distinct CDR3 sequences. Approximately 2.3% of the sample belongs to the ten largest clones.

Looking up the germline V gene yields CDR1 MNHEY and CDR2 SVGAGI. The CDR3 starts with the cysteine, ends with the phenylalanine, and has 17 residues. The DNA is not on file. This chain is built from TRBV6-5 and TRBJ1-4; TCRdb gives TRBD1 as the D gene, but with no DNA this cannot be confirmed. This TCR was sampled from a human donor with ulcerative colitis or Crohn's disease, or a healthy co-twin of an affected twin (not recorded which). The source material was blood. The CDR3 is CASSYSGRRGSYEKLFF.